The 30 T cell receptor beta chains reported below all come from one sample, sequenced in a study of blood T cell repertoires in COVID-19. TCRdb's table, derived via immunoSEQ multiplex PCR, lists solely in-frame clones and lacks some. The table includes about 180,000 clones, 80% to 90% detected once. Sequencing input: peripheral blood. The receptors come from a man aged 18 to 29 who had recovered from COVID-19.

This chain joins TRBV6-5 and TRBJ2-7; 7 positions agree with TRBD1. The CDR3 contains 15 residues. The germline V gene encodes CDR1 MNHEY and CDR2 SVGAGI. With 7 bases clipped from V and 2 bases from J, the junction kept 11 bases outside the gene matches. The CDR3 sequence: CASKLARGRTYEQYF. The CDR3 DNA reads as TGTGCCAGCAAACTTGCCAGGGGGAGAACCTACGAGCAGTACTTC.

In nucleotides, the CDR3 is TGTGCCAGCAGCCAAGAGGGCGACCCCAGCTCTGGAAACACCATATATTTT. Translating gives CASSQEGDPSSGNTIYF. This rearrangement joins TRBV4-2 to TRBJ1-3; D remains unclear. This CDR3 comprises 17 residues. Looked up from germline, CDR1 is LGHNA and CDR2 is YNFKEQ. Deletions cut 0 bases from V and 0 bases from J, with 12 bases between.

The chain couples TRBV10-3 to TRBJ2-4, with TRBD1 matching over 11 bases. After removal of 6 bases from V and 10 bases from J, the junction contained 17 bases not matched to a gene. The CDR3 runs to 17 residues. Germline loops: CDR1 ENHRY, CDR2 SYGVKD. The CDR3 bases are TGTGCCATCAGCGGGACAGGGGGAAGTGGGAAGGGAGTGATTCAGTACTTC. Its protein product is CAISGTGGSGKGVIQYF.

As DNA, the CDR3 is TGTGCCAGTGGAAGGGGTGTCTCCTACGAGCAGTACTTC. Translating gives CASGRGVSYEQYF. This chain links TRBV19 with TRBJ2-7; a possible D gene is TRBD1 (5 bases). V lost 8 bases, J lost 0 bases, and 11 bases lay in between. Germline loops: CDR1 LNHDA, CDR2 SQIVND (reference sequence). This CDR3 region has 13 residues.

The J gene is TRBJ2-2, the V gene TRBV7-6, with a weak D call TRBD1 (6 bases). The CDR3 consists of 16 residues. Germline lookup yields CDR1 SGHVS and CDR2 FNYEAQ. V lost 2 bases to trimming and J lost 5 bases, with 15 bases between them. The CDR3 nucleotides read TGTGCCAGCAGCTTAACTCCCAGGGGCCTTACCGGGGAGCTGTTTTTT. Protein: CASSLTPRGLTGELFF.

The CDR3 reads CASRPGGSPLHF. The CDR3 coding sequence is TGTGCCAGCAGGCCCGGGGGTTCACCCCTCCACTTT. V and J are TRBV28 and TRBJ1-6; maybe TRBD1 (5 bases). Trimming shortened V by 6 bases and J by 9 bases, and 9 bases separated the two germline ends. CDR3 length: 12 residues. CDR1 is MDHEN, CDR2 SYDVKM, per germline.

J is TRBJ1-6 and V is TRBV28; TRBD1 aligns across 8 bases. V shed 6 bases, J shed 9 bases, and the junction held 7 bases outside the gene matches. This CDR3 has 14 residues. Germline CDR1 reads MDHEN; CDR2 reads SYDVKM. CDR3 DNA sequence: TGTGCCAGCAGACCGACAGGGGTTAGTTCACCCCTCCACTTT. Translated: CASRPTGVSSPLHF.

The chain recombines TRBV7-9 with TRBJ2-2; D may be TRBD2 (6 bases). The CDR3 has 14 amino acids. V shed 8 bases and J shed 2 bases, with 12 bases lying between them. Germline V gene sequence: CDR1 SEHNR, CDR2 FQNEAQ (reference sequence). The CDR3 region has the DNA TGTGCCAGCCTAGGGACTTTAAACACCGGGGAGCTGTTTTTT. This codes for CASLGTLNTGELFF. The variable domain in full, completed from reference TRBV7-9 and TRBJ2-2, reads DTGVSQNPRHKITKRGQNVTFRCDPISEHNRLYWYRQTLGQGPEFLTYFQNEAQLEKSRLLSDRFSAERPKGSFSTLEIQRTEQGDSAMYLCASLGTLNTGELFFGEGSRLTVL.

The rearrangement joins TRBV18 to TRBJ2-7; D possibly corresponds to TRBD1 (5 bases). Germline V lookup: CDR1 KGHSH, CDR2 LQKENI. This CDR3 spans 15 amino acids. V was shortened by 5 bases and J by 4 bases, with 18 bases between the two germline ends. This chain's CDR3 is CASSKDIGLVYEQYF. The CDR3 DNA sequence: TGTGCCAGCTCAAAGGACATAGGGCTGGTATACGAGCAGTACTTC.

The V gene is TRBV18, the J gene TRBJ1-2; perhaps TRBD1 as D (5 bases). Trimming removed 3 bases at V and 1 base at J, with 6 bases between. The CDR3 has 13 amino acids. CDR1 KGHSH and CDR2 LQKENI come from the germline V gene. CDR3 DNA: TGTGCCAGCTCACCCGACAGTAACTATGGCTACACCTTC. This translates into CASSPDSNYGYTF.

The J gene is TRBJ2-1, the V gene TRBV24-1, with TRBD2 matching over 8 bases. Germline V gene data show CDR1 as KGHDR and CDR2 as SFDVKD. V lost 2 bases, J lost 0 bases, and 2 bases stayed unmatched. The length of the CDR3 is 16 residues. The CDR3 loop reads CATSDSSGPSYNEQFF. CDR3 coding DNA: TGTGCCACCAGTGATTCTAGCGGGCCCTCCTACAATGAGCAGTTCTTC.

This clone was seen many times. V gene TRBV19 combines with J gene TRBJ1-1, with D perhaps TRBD1 (5 bases). CDR1 is LNHDA and CDR2 is SQIVND in the germline V gene (reference sequence). The CDR3 has 12 amino acids. Trimming took off 3 bases at V and 11 bases at J, with 13 bases between the two ends. CDR3 residues: CASSISQGMAFF. The CDR3 bases are TGTGCCAGTAGTATCTCCCAGGGTATGGCTTTCTTT. Together with reference TRBV19 and TRBJ1-1, the CDR3 gives the full variable domain: DGGITQSPKYLFRKEGQNVTLSCEQNLNHDAMYWYRQDPGQGLRLIYYSQIVNDFQKGDIAEGYSVSREKKESFPLTVTSAQKNPTAFYLCASSISQGMAFFGQGTRLTVV.

The chain combines TRBV7-9 with TRBJ1-1; 11 bases are shared with TRBD1. Germline-derived CDR1 and CDR2 are SEHNR and FQNEAQ (reference sequence). The CDR3 covers 14 residues. V lost 5 bases and J lost 5; bases outside the gene matches: 4. The CDR3 DNA reads TGTGCCAGCAGCGGACAGGGGGCGGTAACTGAAGCTTTCTTT. Translating gives CASSGQGAVTEAFF.

V usage is TRBV7-2 and J usage is TRBJ1-6, with 9 bases aligning to TRBD1. V lost 5 bases, J lost 8 bases, and 4 bases stayed unmatched. CDR1 SGHTA and CDR2 FQGNSA come from the germline V gene. This CDR3 contains 14 residues. In DNA form, the CDR3 reads TGTGCCAGCAGCAGACGGACAGGGGATTCACCCCTCCACTTT. The encoded protein is CASSRRTGDSPLHF.

The chain combines TRBV4-2 with TRBJ2-7; D perhaps matches TRBD1 (5 bases). The V gene's germline CDR1 is LGHNA and CDR2 YNFKEQ. The CDR3 length is 15 residues. With 3 bases removed from V and 2 bases from J, the gap between germline ends came to 14 bases. The CDR3 bases are TGTGCCAGCAGCCAGGGGCTAACATCGGCCTACGAGCAGTACTTC. Encoded protein: CASSQGLTSAYEQYF.

This chain connects TRBV5-1 to TRBJ2-2, with D uncertain. Trimming left V 4 bases short and J 4 bases short, with 17 bases between. CDR3 length equals 16 residues. Germline V gene lookup returns CDR1 SGHRS and CDR2 YFSETQ. The CDR3 protein is CASSHLETQGTGELFF. CDR3 bases: TGCGCCAGCAGCCACCTGGAGACCCAAGGCACCGGGGAGCTGTTTTTT.

The chain is built from TRBV4-1 and TRBJ2-7; D not certain. Germline values: CDR1 MGHRA, CDR2 YSYEKL. CDR3 length equals 11 residues. Trimming shortened V by 4 bases and J by 3 bases, and 4 bases separated the two germline ends. This chain's CDR3 is CASSPGYEQYF. The DNA of the CDR3 is TGCGCCAGCAGCCCGGGCTACGAGCAGTACTTC.

The rearrangement links TRBV18 to TRBJ1-1; possible D gene TRBD1, 5 bases. V was cut by 6 bases and J by 6 bases, with 14 bases left in between. This CDR3 contains 13 residues. The germline V gene encodes CDR1 KGHSH and CDR2 LQKENI. CDR3 region: CASSPGQGPEAFF. CDR3 coding DNA: TGTGCCAGCTCTCCAGGGCAGGGCCCTGAAGCTTTCTTT.

The rearrangement links TRBV7-2 to TRBJ2-1, with D maybe TRBD2 (5 bases). V was shortened by 3 bases and J by 6 bases, with 6 bases between the two germline ends. This CDR3 has 12 amino acids. CDR1 and CDR2 from the germline V gene are SGHTA and FQGNSA. The CDR3 DNA sequence: TGTGCCAGCAGCTTGGGGAGCAATGAGCAGTTCTTC. Residues: CASSLGSNEQFF.

The rearrangement joins TRBV19 to TRBJ1-2, with 7 positions matching TRBD1. J gave up 4 bases and V 6 bases, and 11 bases lay outside the gene matches. The CDR3 is made up of 15 amino acids. Germline CDR1 LNHDA, CDR2 SQIVND (reference sequence). Here the CDR3 reads CASRLSGQGGYGYTF. The CDR3 DNA reads as TGTGCCAGTAGACTCTCGGGGCAGGGGGGCTATGGCTACACCTTC.

The chain combines TRBV5-5 with TRBJ2-3; unclear D gene. The CDR3 is made up of 11 amino acids. Trimming took 3 bases from V and 6 from J, leaving 5 bases between them. Germline CDR1 and CDR2: SGHKS and YYEKEE (reference sequence). This chain's CDR3 is CASSSQDTQYF. The CDR3 DNA sequence: TGTGCCAGCAGCTCCCAGGATACGCAGTATTTT.

The chain has TRBV2 and TRBJ2-2, with D possibly TRBD1 on 6 matching bases. V lost 8 bases to trimming and J lost 3 bases, with 10 bases between them. CDR3 length: 13 amino acids. Germline CDR1 is SNHLY and CDR2 is FYNNEI. The CDR3 DNA reads TGTGCCAGCGGAGGACAGTACACCGGGGAGCTGTTTTTT. It codes for CASGGQYTGELFF. The complete variable domain, with remaining parts taken from reference TRBV2 and TRBJ2-2, reads EPEVTQTPSHQVTQMGQEVILRCVPISNHLYFYWYRQILGQKVEFLVSFYNNEISEKSEIFDDQFSVERPDGSNFTLKIRSTKLEDSAMYFCASGGQYTGELFFGEGSRLTVL.

The rearrangement joins TRBV18 to TRBJ2-7; D may be TRBD1 (5 bases). The CDR3 is made up of 14 amino acids. Germline assignment: CDR1 KGHSH and CDR2 LQKENI. V gave up 3 bases and J gave up 6 bases, with 15 bases separating them. CDR3 region: CASSPDRGQGEQYF. DNA of the CDR3: TGTGCCAGCTCACCGGACCGCGGCCAGGGCGAGCAGTACTTC.

This chain connects TRBV7-9 to TRBJ1-5; TRBD1 agrees at 7 bases. The CDR3 spans 16 residues. Germline trimming cut 5 bases from V and 4 bases from J; bases unmatched to any gene: 11. Germline assignment: CDR1 SEHNR and CDR2 FQNEAQ (reference sequence). The CDR3 DNA sequence: TGTGCCAGCAGCCTATCGACAGGGAGTGGGAATCAGCCCCAGCATTTT. Protein sequence: CASSLSTGSGNQPQHF.

V usage is TRBV6-5 and J usage is TRBJ1-5; 7 bases line up with TRBD1. CDR3 length: 14 amino acids. The V gene's germline CDR1 is MNHEY and CDR2 SVGAGI. After removal of 6 bases from V and 3 bases from J, the junction contained 5 bases not matched to a gene. In nucleotides, the CDR3 is TGTGCCAGCAGACCTACAGGGGCCAATCAGCCCCAGCATTTT. It yields the protein CASRPTGANQPQHF.

The chain employs TRBV28 and TRBJ2-3; possibly TRBD1 for D (6 bases). V was trimmed by 8 bases and J by 3 bases, leaving 21 bases between them. The length of the CDR3 is 16 residues. CDR1 MDHEN and CDR2 SYDVKM come from the germline V gene. CDR3 in amino acids: CASPPDRGRGTDTQYF. CDR3 coding DNA: TGTGCCAGCCCCCCTGATCGGGGCAGGGGAACAGATACGCAGTATTTT.

The chain is built from TRBV6-5 and TRBJ1-2; D remains unclear. Deletions cut 6 bases from V and 2 bases from J, with 4 bases between. Germline V gene lookup returns CDR1 MNHEY and CDR2 SVGAGI. The CDR3 covers 11 residues. The CDR3 here is CASRRNYGYTF. The CDR3 nucleotides read TGTGCCAGCAGGAGGAACTATGGCTACACCTTC.

V usage is TRBV15 and J usage is TRBJ2-5, with D perhaps matching TRBD1 (7 bases). V lost 5 bases to trimming and J lost 5 bases, with 15 bases between them. This CDR3 comprises 14 residues. Germline CDR1 and CDR2: LNHNV and YYDKDF (reference sequence). In nucleotides, the CDR3 is TGTGCCACCAGCCCAGGGGGGTCATCGGAGACCCAGTACTTC. Translating it yields CATSPGGSSETQYF.

The V call is TRBV28, the J call TRBJ1-1; 7 positions match TRBD1. Trimming removed 0 bases from V and 7 bases from J; junction bases left unmatched: 5. This CDR3 has 14 residues. The germline CDR1 and CDR2 sequences are MDHEN and SYDVKM. The CDR3 nucleotides are TGTGCCAGCAGTTTATGGGACAGGAGCGGTGAAGCTTTCTTT. Translating it yields CASSLWDRSGEAFF.

This chain connects TRBV4-1 to TRBJ1-1, with D tentatively TRBD1 (5 bases). Trimming cost V 1 base and J 1 base, with 13 bases left between them. The germline V gene encodes CDR1 MGHRA and CDR2 YSYEKL. The CDR3 is 16 amino acids. CDR3 nucleotides: TGCGCCAGCAGCCAAGGGCCCAGGGATTCGAACACTGAAGCTTTCTTT. Protein sequence: CASSQGPRDSNTEAFF.